Listed here are 29 T cell receptor beta chains from one sample, sequenced in a study of T-cell reconstitution after alpha-beta-depleted transplantation in children. During its preparation, the TCRbeta library received unique molecular identifiers. In TCRdb, the PCR reads were re-called with MiXCR into one record per CDR3 protein. Among 450,000 to 550,000 distinct CDR3 sequences listed, 10% to 12% were seen once. The specimen comprised PBMCs, mostly from graft donor cells, sampled 180 days after TCRalphabeta/CD19-depleted stem cell transplant. All receptors derive from a female patient aged 2-9 years who had a stem cell transplant for aplastic anemia, so the T cells may come from the graft donor.

This clonotype occurred a few times. The chain couples TRBV11-2 to TRBJ2-1; 8 bases line up with TRBD1. V shed 4 bases and J 2 bases; nucleotides not matched to a gene: 7. This CDR3 has 16 amino acids. CDR1 is SGHAT and CDR2 is FQNNGV in the germline V gene. CDR3 residues: CASSSSARGPYNEQFF. As DNA, the CDR3 is TGTGCCAGCAGCTCCTCCGCCAGGGGGCCCTACAATGAGCAGTTCTTC.

The chain carries TRBV28 and TRBJ1-1; D unresolved. The V and J ends lost 5 bases and 6 bases respectively, with 10 bases between them. Germline V lookup: CDR1 MDHEN, CDR2 SYDVKM. The CDR3 contains 12 residues. The CDR3 reads CASSLTVPEAFF. The DNA of the CDR3 is TGTGCCAGCAGTCTGACCGTTCCTGAAGCTTTCTTT.

This clonotype was detected many times. This chain links TRBV7-8 with TRBJ2-3, with TRBD2 matching 10 bases. The trim removed 0 bases at V and 1 base at J, leaving 4 bases unmatched. Germline CDR1 is SGHVS and CDR2 is FQNEAQ. The CDR3 is made up of 17 amino acids. CDR3 loop: CASSLARTSGGTDTQYF. CDR3 sequence (DNA): TGTGCCAGCAGCTTAGCGAGGACTAGCGGAGGCACAGATACGCAGTATTTT.

This clonotype was recorded a few times. V usage is TRBV18 and J usage is TRBJ2-3; 11 nucleotides align to TRBD2. The germline V gene has CDR1 KGHSH and CDR2 LQKENI. The CDR3 is 16 residues long. V dropped 1 base and J dropped 4; count of bases not matched to a gene: 4. The CDR3: CASSPLSGRAADTQYF. CDR3 nucleotides: TGTGCCAGCTCACCACTTAGCGGGAGGGCCGCAGATACGCAGTATTTT.

The J gene is TRBJ2-2, the V gene TRBV13; tentative D call: TRBD1 (5 bases). Trimming shortened V by 2 bases and J by 0 bases, and 10 bases separated the two germline ends. The V gene's germline CDR1 is PRHDT and CDR2 FYEKMQ (reference sequence). CDR3 length: 16 amino acids. DNA for the CDR3: TGTGCCAGCAGCTTATTTGGACACTCGAACACCGGGGAGCTGTTTTTT. Protein sequence: CASSLFGHSNTGELFF.

The chain recombines TRBV2 with TRBJ2-7; weak D call: TRBD2 (6 bases). Germline V gene data show CDR1 as SNHLY and CDR2 as FYNNEI. V lost 2 bases and J 0 bases, leaving 14 bases between the germline ends. This CDR3 has 16 amino acids. The CDR3 is CASSERGSGGSYEQYF. The CDR3 nucleotides are TGTGCCAGCAGTGAACGGGGTAGCGGAGGCTCCTACGAGCAGTACTTC.

This clonotype was counted a few times. The chain employs TRBV12-3 or TRBV12-4 and TRBJ2-7; possible D gene TRBD1, 7 bases. Trimming cost V 7 bases and J 2 bases, with 24 bases left between them. The CDR3 runs 17 residues. In DNA form, the CDR3 reads TGTGCCAGCACCCTATCCCGGCGGAGGGGGCCGACCTACGAGCAGTACGTC. This sequence encodes CASTLSRRRGPTYEQYV.

There are a few counts of this clonotype. This rearrangement joins TRBV20-1 to TRBJ1-1, with D perhaps TRBD1 (5 bases). Germline V CDR1 and CDR2: DFQATT, SNEGSKA (reference sequence). This CDR3 is built from 14 residues. V was trimmed by 0 bases and J by 10 bases, leaving 18 bases between them. CDR3 sequence (DNA): TGCAGTGCTAGAGATCCCAGGAATCAGGGTTCAGCTTTCTTT. This encodes CSARDPRNQGSAFF.

The chain carries TRBV4-1 and TRBJ2-7; 8 bases fit TRBD1. Germline loops: CDR1 MGHRA, CDR2 YSYEKL. This CDR3 has 15 residues. Trimming at V came to 1 base and at J to 7 bases, leaving 9 bases not matched to a gene. The DNA of the CDR3 is TGCGCCAGCAGCCAAGCTTGGACAGGGTGGGGGGAGCAGTACTTC. It codes for CASSQAWTGWGEQYF.

Ten or more counts support this clonotype. The chain joins TRBV7-9 to TRBJ2-7; D uncertain. The CDR3 consists of 11 residues. The V and J ends lost 5 bases and 2 bases respectively, with 4 bases between them. Germline V gene data show CDR1 as SEHNR and CDR2 as FQNEAQ (reference sequence). The CDR3 coding sequence is TGTGCCAGCAGCCGCGCCTACGAGCAGTACTTC. It encodes CASSRAYEQYF.

The genes are TRBV15 and TRBJ2-5; tentative D call: TRBD1 (5 bases). V shed 1 base and J shed 5 bases, with 14 bases lying between them. The CDR3 is made up of 15 amino acids. Germline values: CDR1 LNHNV, CDR2 YYDKDF (reference sequence). The CDR3 DNA sequence: TGTGCCACCAGCAGAGTTCAGGGCCCTGGGGAGACCCAGTACTTC. This gives the protein CATSRVQGPGETQYF.

The gene calls are TRBV20-1 and TRBJ2-7, with D possibly being TRBD2 (6 bases). Trimming took off 3 bases at V and 0 bases at J, with 15 bases between the two ends. Germline V CDR1 and CDR2: DFQATT, SNEGSKA (reference sequence). This CDR3 comprises 15 residues. The CDR3 is CSASSGVSLSYEQYF. The DNA of the CDR3 is TGCAGTGCTAGTTCGGGAGTGTCCCTCTCCTACGAGCAGTACTTC.

This clonotype was observed at least ten times. For the CDR3, the DNA is TGCAGTGCTAGAGGGGACAACAATGAGCAGTTCTTC. Residues: CSARGDNNEQFF. This chain joins TRBV20-1 and TRBJ2-1; D may be TRBD1 (6 bases). The CDR3 is 12 residues long. Between the trimmed V and J ends, which lost 1 base and 5 bases, there was a span of 6 bases. Germline V CDR1 and CDR2: DFQATT, SNEGSKA (reference sequence).

A few counts support this clonotype. The rearrangement joins TRBV5-1 to TRBJ1-4; no clear D. This CDR3 is built from 15 residues. Trimming shortened V by 5 bases and J by 5 bases, and 16 bases separated the two germline ends. Germline CDR1 is SGHRS and CDR2 is YFSETQ. CDR3 bases: TGCGCCAGCAGGATCCAAGGGTCCTTCAATGAAAAACTGTTTTTT. Translated, it gives CASRIQGSFNEKLFF.

This clonotype occurred a few times. This chain uses TRBV20-1 with TRBJ1-5; 8 bases align to TRBD1. The CDR3 loop spans 15 amino acids. V lost 2 bases to trimming and J lost 3 bases; unmatched junction nucleotides: 6. The germline V gene encodes CDR1 DFQATT and CDR2 SNEGSKA (reference sequence). The CDR3 sequence is CSARRGQGSNQPQHF. The CDR3 coding sequence is TGCAGTGCTAGACGTGGACAGGGCTCCAATCAGCCCCAGCATTTT.

The rearrangement uses TRBV27 and TRBJ2-7; 7 bases fit TRBD1. The CDR3 extends over 16 amino acids. Germline trimming cut 3 bases from V and 3 bases from J; bases unmatched to any gene: 11. The V gene's germline CDR1 is MNHEY and CDR2 SMNVEV (reference sequence). The CDR3 DNA is TGTGCCAGCAGTTTGTATCGGGACAGACCTTTCTACGAGCAGTACTTC. Protein: CASSLYRDRPFYEQYF.

The V call is TRBV18, the J call TRBJ1-6; D remains ambiguous. This CDR3 is 18 amino acids long. CDR1 is KGHSH, CDR2 LQKENI, per germline. Trimming left V 1 base short and J 0 bases short, with 13 bases between. The CDR3 bases are TGTGCCAGCTCACCACGGGAGGTCCGGAGCTCCTATAATTCACCCCTCCACTTT. It specifies CASSPREVRSSYNSPLHF. The whole variable domain, remainder taken from reference TRBV18 and TRBJ1-6, is NAGVMQNPRHLVRRRGQEARLRCSPMKGHSHVYWYRQLPEEGLKFMVYLQKENIIDESGMPKERFSAEFPKEGPSILRIQQVVRGDSAAYFCASSPREVRSSYNSPLHFGNGTRLTVT.

This clonotype showed up just a few times. V gene TRBV3-1 combines with J gene TRBJ2-7, with D perhaps TRBD1 (6 bases). The CDR3 runs to 14 residues. V was clipped by 1 base and J by 2 bases, with 9 bases between them. The germline CDR1 and CDR2 sequences are LGHDT and YNNKEL (reference sequence). The CDR3 bases are TGTGCCAGCAGCCAAGGTGGACAGCCCTACGAGCAGTACGTC. As protein: CASSQGGQPYEQYV.

This clonotype has just a few counts. The chain joins TRBV25-1 to TRBJ1-2; D is unresolved. Trimming took 0 bases from V and 7 from J, leaving 6 bases between them. Germline V gene lookup returns CDR1 MGHDK and CDR2 SYGVNS. The CDR3 runs to 12 residues. The CDR3 region has the DNA TGTGCCAGCAGTGAATACAAGAGTGGCTACACCTTC. Translation gives CASSEYKSGYTF.

The chain carries TRBV10-3 and TRBJ2-1; 11 bases fit TRBD2. Germline lookup yields CDR1 ENHRY and CDR2 SYGVKD. The CDR3 is 16 residues long. The trim removed 2 bases at V and 5 bases at J, leaving 5 bases unmatched. This chain's CDR3 is CAISERKTSGNNEQFF. CDR3 bases: TGTGCCATCAGTGAGCGGAAGACTAGCGGGAACAATGAGCAGTTCTTC.

There are a few counts of this clonotype. J is TRBJ2-5 and V is TRBV20-1, with unresolved D. V lost 1 base and J lost 4, with 7 bases in between. The germline CDR1 and CDR2 sequences are DFQATT and SNEGSKA (reference sequence). The CDR3 runs 12 residues. The CDR3 is CSARAVAETQYF. The CDR3 nucleotides read TGCAGTGCTAGAGCCGTCGCAGAGACCCAGTACTTC.

As regards this clonotype: A read error may explain this, as a much larger clone is one base away. The gene calls are TRBV28 and TRBJ2-1, with D possibly TRBD1 on 8 matching bases. CDR3 length equals 15 residues. Looked up from germline, CDR1 is MDHEN and CDR2 is SYDVKM. The V and J ends lost 4 bases and 8 bases respectively, with 18 bases between them. Written as DNA, the CDR3 is TGTGCCAGCAGTTCACAGGGGGGGGTGATCCATGAGCAGTTCTTC. It specifies CASSSQGGVIHEQFF.

This clonotype was counted ten times or more. The genes are TRBV20-1 and TRBJ1-4; 7 nucleotides agree with TRBD1. With 3 bases clipped from V and 6 bases from J, the junction kept 4 bases outside the gene matches. CDR3 length equals 13 residues. In germline, CDR1 is DFQATT, CDR2 SNEGSKA (reference sequence). CDR3: CSARTGLDEKLFF. The DNA of the CDR3 is TGCAGTGCTAGGACAGGGCTGGATGAAAAACTGTTTTTT.

Only a few counts were recorded for this clonotype. The gene calls are TRBV20-1 and TRBJ1-6; 8 nucleotides line up with TRBD1. V shed 5 bases and J 5 bases; nucleotides not matched to a gene: 8. Germline CDR1 DFQATT, CDR2 SNEGSKA (reference sequence). The CDR3 loop spans 15 amino acids. In DNA, the CDR3 is TGCAGTGCTCTCCGCCAGGGGGCCCATAATTCACCCCTCCACTTT. This sequence encodes CSALRQGAHNSPLHF.

The chain is built from TRBV4-3 and TRBJ2-3; TRBD2 aligns across 12 bases. Trimming took 1 base from V and 6 from J; bases not matched to a gene: 8. In germline, CDR1 is LGHNA, CDR2 YSLEER. CDR3 length equals 17 residues. CDR3 coding DNA: TGCGCCAGCAGCCAAGTCGGACTAGCGGGATTAGGCGATACGCAGTATTTT. Translating gives CASSQVGLAGLGDTQYF.

This clonotype was picked up many times. V and J are TRBV12-3 or TRBV12-4 and TRBJ2-7; 8 positions agree with TRBD1. Unmatched junction bases numbered 7, after V lost 6 bases and J lost 6 bases. The CDR3 runs to 13 residues. In DNA, the CDR3 is TGTGCCAGCAGCTCCTACAGGGGGAGCGAGCAGTACTTC. This gives the protein CASSSYRGSEQYF.

The gene calls are TRBV30 and TRBJ2-1, with D tentatively TRBD2 (6 bases). The CDR3 spans 14 residues. V lost 5 bases to trimming and J lost 3 bases, with 14 bases between them. Germline CDR1 GTSNPN, CDR2 SVGIG (reference sequence). The CDR3 loop reads CAWVGREFYNEQFF. In DNA form, the CDR3 reads TGTGCCTGGGTAGGCCGGGAGTTCTACAATGAGCAGTTCTTC. Complete variable domain (other parts from reference TRBV30 and TRBJ2-1): SQTIHQWPATLVQPVGSPLSLECTVEGTSNPNLYWYRQAAGRGLQLLFYSVGIGQISSEVPQNLSASRPQDRQFILSSKKLLLSDSGFYLCAWVGREFYNEQFFGPGTRLTVL.

J is TRBJ2-7 and V is TRBV29-1, with D perhaps TRBD1 (5 bases). Trimming removed 7 bases at V and 0 bases at J, with 16 bases between. The CDR3 has 14 residues. Germline V gene data show CDR1 as SQVTM and CDR2 as ANQGSEA. For the CDR3, the DNA is TGCAGCGGCCGCGACAGCGCTGACTCCTACGAGCAGTACTTC. Translated: CSGRDSADSYEQYF.

This chain joins TRBV6-4 and TRBJ2-1; tentative D call: TRBD2 (6 bases). The V end lost 6 bases, the J end lost 6 bases, and 15 bases lay between the germline ends. This CDR3 comprises 14 residues. Germline V gives CDR1 MRHNA, CDR2 SNTAGT. The CDR3 protein is CASSRGSEGNEQFF. The CDR3 region has the DNA TGTGCCAGCAGCCGGGGGTCAGAAGGCAATGAGCAGTTCTTC.